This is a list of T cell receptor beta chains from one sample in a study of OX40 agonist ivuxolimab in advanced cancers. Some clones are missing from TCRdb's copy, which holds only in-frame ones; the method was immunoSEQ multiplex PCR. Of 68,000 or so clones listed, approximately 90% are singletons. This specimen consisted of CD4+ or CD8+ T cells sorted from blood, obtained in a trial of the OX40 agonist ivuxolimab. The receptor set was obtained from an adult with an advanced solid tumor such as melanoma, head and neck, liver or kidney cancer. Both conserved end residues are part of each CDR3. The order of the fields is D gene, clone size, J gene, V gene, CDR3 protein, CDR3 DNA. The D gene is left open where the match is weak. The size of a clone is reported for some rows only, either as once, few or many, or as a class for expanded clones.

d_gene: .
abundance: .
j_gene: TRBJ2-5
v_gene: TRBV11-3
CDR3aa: CASRIDGGALETQYF
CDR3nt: TGTGCCAGCCGGATCGACGGGGGCGCTCTAGAGACCCAGTACTTC

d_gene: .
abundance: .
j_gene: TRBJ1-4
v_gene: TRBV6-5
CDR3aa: CASRQGTGEKLFF
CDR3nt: TGTGCCAGCAGGCAGGGGACGGGGGAAAAACTGTTTTTT

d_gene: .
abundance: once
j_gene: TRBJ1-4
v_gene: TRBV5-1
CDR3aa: CASSPTVGTMEKLFF
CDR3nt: TGCGCCAGCAGCCCAACCGTCGGGACGATGGAAAAACTGTTTTTT

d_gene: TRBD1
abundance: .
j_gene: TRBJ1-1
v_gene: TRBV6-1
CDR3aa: CASSLQGGIEAFF
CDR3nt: TGTGCCAGCAGCTTACAGGGGGGGATTGAAGCTTTCTTT

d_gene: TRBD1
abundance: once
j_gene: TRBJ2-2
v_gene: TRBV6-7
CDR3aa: CASSRDRVTTGELFF
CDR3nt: TGTGCCAGCAGTCGGGACAGGGTTACAACCGGGGAGCTGTTTTTT

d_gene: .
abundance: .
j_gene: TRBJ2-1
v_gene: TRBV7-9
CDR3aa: CASSLAGAPGNEQFF
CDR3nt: TGTGCCAGCAGCTTAGCGGGGGCTCCGGGCAATGAGCAGTTCTTC

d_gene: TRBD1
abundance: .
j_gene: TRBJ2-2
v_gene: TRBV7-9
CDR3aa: CASTQGANSGELFF
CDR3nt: TGTGCCAGCACCCAGGGGGCCAATTCCGGGGAGCTGTTTTTT

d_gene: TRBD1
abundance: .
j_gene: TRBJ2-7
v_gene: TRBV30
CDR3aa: CAWRYRDRGYEQYF
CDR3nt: TGTGCCTGGAGATACCGGGACAGGGGCTACGAGCAGTACTTC

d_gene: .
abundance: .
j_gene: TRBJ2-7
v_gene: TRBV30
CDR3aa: CAWSVPGTYEQYF
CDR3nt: TGTGCCTGGAGTGTACCTGGAACCTACGAGCAGTACTTC

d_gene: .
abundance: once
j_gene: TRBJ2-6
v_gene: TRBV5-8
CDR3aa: CASSLEALEFSGANVLTF
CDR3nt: TGTGCCAGCAGCTTGGAGGCTTTGGAGTTCTCTGGGGCCAACGTCCTGACTTTC

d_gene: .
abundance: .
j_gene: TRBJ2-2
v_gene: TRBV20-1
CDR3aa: CSVTRGGELFF
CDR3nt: TGCAGTGTCACGAGAGGCGGGGAGCTGTTTTTT

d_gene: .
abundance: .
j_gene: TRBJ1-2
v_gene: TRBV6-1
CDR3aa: CASSEDRDYGYTF
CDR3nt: TGTGCCAGCAGCGAGGACAGAGACTATGGCTACACCTTC

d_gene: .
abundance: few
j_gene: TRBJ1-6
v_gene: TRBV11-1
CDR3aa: CASSLRSGGSSYNSPLHF
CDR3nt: TGTGCCAGCAGCTTACGGAGTGGGGGGAGCTCCTATAATTCACCCCTCCACTTT

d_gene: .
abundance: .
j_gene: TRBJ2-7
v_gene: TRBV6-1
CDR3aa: CASSRDIFSEQYF
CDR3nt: TGTGCCAGCAGCCGGGACATTTTTTCCGAGCAGTACTTC

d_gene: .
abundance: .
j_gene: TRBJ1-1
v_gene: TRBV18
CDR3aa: CASSPTQQANTEAFF
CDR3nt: TGTGCCAGCTCACCAACGCAACAGGCCAACACTGAAGCTTTCTTT

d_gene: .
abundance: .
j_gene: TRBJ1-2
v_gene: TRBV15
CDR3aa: CATSRGMDYGYTF
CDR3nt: TGTGCCACCAGCAGGGGAATGGACTATGGCTACACCTTC

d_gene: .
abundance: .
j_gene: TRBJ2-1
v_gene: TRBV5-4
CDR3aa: CASSLVSSDDEQFF
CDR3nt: TGTGCCAGCAGCTTGGTATCTAGCGACGATGAGCAGTTCTTC

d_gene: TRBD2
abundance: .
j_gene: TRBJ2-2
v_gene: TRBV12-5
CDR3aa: CASGLGEGGTGELFF
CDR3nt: TGTGCTAGTGGTTTGGGGGAGGGTGGCACCGGGGAGCTGTTTTTT

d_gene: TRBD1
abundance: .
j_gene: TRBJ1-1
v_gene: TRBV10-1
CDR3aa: CASRRTDRTKRGDRGTEAFF
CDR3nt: TGCGCCAGCCGCCGAACCGATAGGACAAAAAGGGGGGACAGGGGAACCGAAGCTTTCTTT

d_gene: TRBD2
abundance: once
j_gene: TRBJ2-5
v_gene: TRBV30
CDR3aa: CAWSGGVQETQYF
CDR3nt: TGTGCCTGGAGCGGGGGGGTACAAGAGACCCAGTACTTC

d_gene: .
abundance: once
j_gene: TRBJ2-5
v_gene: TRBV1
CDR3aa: CTSSTRLTKETETQYF
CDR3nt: TGCACCAGCAGCACCCGACTAACAAAAGAGACGGAGACCCAGTACTTC

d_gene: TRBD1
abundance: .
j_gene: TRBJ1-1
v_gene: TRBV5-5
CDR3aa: CASSGYLGQGSEAFF
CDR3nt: TGTGCCAGCAGCGGGTACCTAGGACAGGGGTCCGAAGCTTTCTTT

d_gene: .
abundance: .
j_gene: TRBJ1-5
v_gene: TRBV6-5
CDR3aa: CASSYLTNQPQHF
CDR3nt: TGTGCCAGCAGTTATCTTACCAATCAGCCCCAGCATTTT

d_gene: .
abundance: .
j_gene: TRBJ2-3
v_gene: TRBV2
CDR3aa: CASSELRARTF
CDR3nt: TGTGCCAGCAGTGAACTTAGGGCCCGAACTTTT

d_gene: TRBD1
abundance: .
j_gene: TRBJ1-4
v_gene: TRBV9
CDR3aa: CASSAQGRANEKLFF
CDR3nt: TGTGCCAGCAGCGCACAGGGGCGAGCTAATGAAAAACTGTTTTTT

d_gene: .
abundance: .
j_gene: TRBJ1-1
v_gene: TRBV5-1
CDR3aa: CASSLRLNTEAFF
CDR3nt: TGCGCCAGCAGCCTTAGACTGAACACTGAAGCTTTCTTT